One T cell receptor (beta chain) is described in this entry. Its antigen is undetermined. The data stem from a study of T cell repertoires in cytomegalovirus infection. The overall study: Newly reported HLA-C-restricted and thoroughly characterized HLA-B-restricted CMV epitopes were employed. Both a matching HLA type and CMV infection were indicated by public TCR beta signatures. Notes on the study in general: The ex vivo response showed dominance by HLA-C-restricted CMV-specific TCR beta clonotypes.

Trimming at V came to 6 bases and at J to 7 bases, leaving 16 bases not matched to a gene. CDR1 and CDR2 (germline): MNHNS, SASEGT. The CDR3 totals 18 residues. In TCRdb, the reads were re-called with MiXCR into one record per CDR3 protein. This table has around 800,000 distinct CDR3 sequences, 30% to 35% appearing once. The TCR was taken from a human donor in good health (CMV status not recorded). Some clones in this sample may be carry-over from other donors' samples. This specimen was cultured CD8+ T cells from PBMCs, taken from culture after CMV antigen stimulation. The chain is built from TRBV6-1 and TRBJ2-1; 12 positions agree with TRBD2. CDR3 nucleotide sequence: TGTGCCAGCAGGAATCTCTCTCCGGGACTAGCGGGTCTGAATGAGCAGTTCTTC. This translates into CASRNLSPGLAGLNEQFF.